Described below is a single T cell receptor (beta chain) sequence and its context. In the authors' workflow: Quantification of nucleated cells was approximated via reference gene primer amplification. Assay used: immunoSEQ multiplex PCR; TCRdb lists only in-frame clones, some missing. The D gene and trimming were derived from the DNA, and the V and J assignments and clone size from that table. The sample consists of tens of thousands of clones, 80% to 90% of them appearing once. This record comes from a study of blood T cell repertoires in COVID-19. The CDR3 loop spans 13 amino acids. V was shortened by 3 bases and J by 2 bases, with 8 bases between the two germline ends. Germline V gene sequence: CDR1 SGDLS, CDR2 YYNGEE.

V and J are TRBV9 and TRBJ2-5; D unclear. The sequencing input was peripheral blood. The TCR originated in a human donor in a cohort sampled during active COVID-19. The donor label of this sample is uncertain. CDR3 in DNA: TGTGCCAGCAGCGCAACAGCACAAGAGACCCAGTACTTC. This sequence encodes CASSATAQETQYF.